These 13 T cell receptor beta chains share one sample of origin, sequenced in a study of beta chain features in type 1 diabetes. Isolated RNA was reverse transcribed in full, so expressed TCRB transcripts were sequenced. Repertoires were generated with immunoSEQ multiplex PCR, while TCRdb's copy carries only in-frame clones and drops some. The table includes approximately 38,000 clones, approximately 60% detected once. Sequencing input: Tregs from blood. These TCRs come from a woman aged 25 to 45 in good health.

The chain employs TRBV28 and TRBJ2-7, with 7 bases matching TRBD1. The CDR3 loop spans 16 amino acids. Germline V CDR1 and CDR2: MDHEN, SYDVKM. V was pared by 3 bases and J by 1 base, with 9 bases of the junction left unmatched. In DNA, the CDR3 is TGTGCCAGCAGTTTGTCTTCAGGGGGTACGTCCTACGAGCAGTACTTC. This sequence encodes CASSLSSGGTSYEQYF.

This chain uses TRBV7-3 with TRBJ2-7; D ambiguous. The germline V and J ends were trimmed by 2 bases and 3 bases, with 14 bases remaining between them. The CDR3 has 15 amino acids. The germline gives CDR1 SGHTA, CDR2 FQGTGA. DNA for the CDR3: TGTGCCAGCAGCTTAGTGGGCAATTCAAACTACGAGCAGTACTTC. Translated, it gives CASSLVGNSNYEQYF.

The CDR3 reads CASSLAVAGPSGANVLTF. The DNA of the CDR3 is TGTGCCAGCAGCTTAGCGGTAGCGGGGCCATCTGGGGCCAACGTCCTGACTTTC. The chain recombines TRBV7-8 with TRBJ2-6; TRBD2 matches 8 bases. This CDR3 has 18 amino acids. Germline CDR1 is SGHVS and CDR2 is FQNEAQ. Germline trimming cut 0 bases from V and 1 base from J; bases unmatched to any gene: 5.

The chain has TRBV5-6 and TRBJ1-3; tentative D call: TRBD1 (5 bases). Trimming left V 2 bases short and J 2 bases short, with 11 bases between. The CDR3 is made up of 15 amino acids. Germline V CDR1 and CDR2: SGHDT, YYEEEE. The CDR3 region is CASSLTGRAGNTIYF. Here the CDR3 DNA reads TGTGCCAGCAGCTTAACCGGCAGGGCTGGAAACACCATATATTTT.

The chain carries TRBV2 and TRBJ2-1, with D uncertain. CDR3 length equals 11 residues. V lost 6 bases, J lost 10 bases, and 10 bases lay in between. Germline V gene data show CDR1 as SNHLY and CDR2 as FYNNEI. The CDR3 here is CASRPSVEQFF. DNA for the CDR3: TGTGCCAGCAGACCAAGCGTAGAGCAGTTCTTC.

This sequence joins TRBV2 and TRBJ2-7, with 7 bases that match TRBD1. CDR1 is SNHLY and CDR2 is FYNNEI in the germline V gene. There are 12 residues in the CDR3. J lost 6 bases, V lost 8 bases, and 7 bases had no gene match. The DNA for the CDR3 is TGTGCCAGCCGGGACAGTCCGCGCGAGCAGTACTTC. It encodes CASRDSPREQYF.

This rearrangement joins TRBV7-8 to TRBJ2-3; 11 bases fit TRBD2. Germline V gives CDR1 SGHVS, CDR2 FQNEAQ. The J segment lost 5 bases and the V segment lost 5 bases, leaving 9 bases of the junction unmatched. The CDR3 length is 16 residues. This CDR3 reads CASSPLTSGTIDTQYF. The CDR3 bases are TGTGCCAGCAGCCCGTTGACTAGCGGGACTATAGATACGCAGTATTTT.

The chain is built from TRBV30 and TRBJ2-7; D possibly corresponds to TRBD2 (5 bases). Germline V gene data show CDR1 as GTSNPN and CDR2 as SVGIG (reference sequence). V dropped 0 bases and J dropped 1 base, with 10 bases sitting between them. The CDR3 has 14 amino acids. CDR3 sequence reads: CAWSVKGGSYEQYF. The CDR3 coding sequence is TGTGCCTGGAGTGTAAAAGGAGGTTCCTACGAGCAGTACTTC. Together with reference TRBV30 and TRBJ2-7, the CDR3 gives the full variable domain: SQTIHQWPATLVQPVGSPLSLECTVEGTSNPNLYWYRQAAGRGLQLLFYSVGIGQISSEVPQNLSASRPQDRQFILSSKKLLLSDSGFYLCAWSVKGGSYEQYFGPGTRLTVT.

The rearrangement joins TRBV28 to TRBJ2-7; TRBD1 is a possible D gene (5 bases). The CDR3 length is 15 residues. Germline V gene lookup returns CDR1 MDHEN and CDR2 SYDVKM. Trimming shortened V by 6 bases and J by 5 bases, and 20 bases separated the two germline ends. The CDR3 DNA reads as TGTGCCAGCAGACCCCAAACAGGATTGAGGCACGAGCAGTACTTC. This sequence encodes CASRPQTGLRHEQYF.

V is TRBV28 and J is TRBJ2-7; 7 nucleotides align to TRBD1. Losses at the gene ends were 2 bases for V and 0 bases for J; bases not matched to a gene: 4. Germline values: CDR1 MDHEN, CDR2 SYDVKM. The CDR3 runs to 15 residues. In DNA form, the CDR3 reads TGTGCCAGCAGTTTAAGAGGGGGCCCCTCCTACGAGCAGTACTTC. This gives the protein CASSLRGGPSYEQYF.

This chain uses TRBV28 with TRBJ2-1; D remains unclear. Germline V gives CDR1 MDHEN, CDR2 SYDVKM. The CDR3 is made up of 14 amino acids. With 4 bases removed from V and 2 bases from J, the gap between germline ends came to 9 bases. The CDR3, as DNA: TGTGCCAGCAGTTCGCCACTTGCCTACAATGAGCAGTTCTTC. Translating it yields CASSSPLAYNEQFF.

The chain is built from TRBV28 and TRBJ1-2; D ambiguous. Germline CDR1 reads MDHEN; CDR2 reads SYDVKM. The CDR3 contains 14 residues. Deletions cut 6 bases from V and 7 bases from J, with 18 bases between. CDR3 bases: TGTGCCAGCAGAACTGGAGGGATATCGAGTGGCTACACCTTC. Its protein product is CASRTGGISSGYTF.

The V gene is TRBV7-2, the J gene TRBJ1-3, with D perhaps matching TRBD1 (5 bases). Germline V gene sequence: CDR1 SGHTA, CDR2 FQGNSA. With 8 bases removed from V and 0 bases from J, the gap between germline ends came to 8 bases. The CDR3 totals 13 residues. DNA for the CDR3: TGTGCCAGCCGACAGAGCTCTGGAAACACCATATATTTT. This gives the protein CASRQSSGNTIYF.